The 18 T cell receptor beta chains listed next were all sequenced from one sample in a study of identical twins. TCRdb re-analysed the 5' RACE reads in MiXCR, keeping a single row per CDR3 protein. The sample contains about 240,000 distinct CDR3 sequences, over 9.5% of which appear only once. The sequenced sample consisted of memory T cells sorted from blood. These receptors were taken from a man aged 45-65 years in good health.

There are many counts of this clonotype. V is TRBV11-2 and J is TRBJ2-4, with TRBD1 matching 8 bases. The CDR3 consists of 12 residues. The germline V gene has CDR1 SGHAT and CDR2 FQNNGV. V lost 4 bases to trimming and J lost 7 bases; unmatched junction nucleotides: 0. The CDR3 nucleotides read TGTGCCAGCAGCTGGGACAGGAACATTCAGTACTTC. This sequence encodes CASSWDRNIQYF.

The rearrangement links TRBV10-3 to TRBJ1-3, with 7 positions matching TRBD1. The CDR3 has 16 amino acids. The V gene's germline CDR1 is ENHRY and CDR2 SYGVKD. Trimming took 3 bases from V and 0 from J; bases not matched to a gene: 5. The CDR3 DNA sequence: TGTGCCATCAGTGACAGAAACAGGGGCTCTGGAAACACCATATATTTT. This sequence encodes CAISDRNRGSGNTIYF.

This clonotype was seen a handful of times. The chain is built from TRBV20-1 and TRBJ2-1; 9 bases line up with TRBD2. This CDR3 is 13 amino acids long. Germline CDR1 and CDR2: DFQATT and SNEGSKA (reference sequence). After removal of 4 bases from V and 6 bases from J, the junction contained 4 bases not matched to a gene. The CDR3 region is CSATLAGPNEQFF. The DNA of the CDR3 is TGCAGTGCTACGCTAGCGGGACCCAATGAGCAGTTCTTC.

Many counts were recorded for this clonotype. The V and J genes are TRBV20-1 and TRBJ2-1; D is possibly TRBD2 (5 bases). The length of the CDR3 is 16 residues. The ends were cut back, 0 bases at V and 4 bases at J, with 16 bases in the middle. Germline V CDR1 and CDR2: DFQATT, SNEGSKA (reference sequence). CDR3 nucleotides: TGCAGTGCTAGAGAAGCGGAAGGATTACTTTACAATGAGCAGTTCTTC. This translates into CSAREAEGLLYNEQFF.

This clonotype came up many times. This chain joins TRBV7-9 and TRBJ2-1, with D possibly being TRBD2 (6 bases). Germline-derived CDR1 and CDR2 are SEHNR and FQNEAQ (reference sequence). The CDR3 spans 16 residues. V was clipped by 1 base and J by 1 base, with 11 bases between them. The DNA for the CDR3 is TGTGCCAGCAGCTTAGTGCGGGGAGGATCCTACAATGAGCAGTTCTTC. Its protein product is CASSLVRGGSYNEQFF.

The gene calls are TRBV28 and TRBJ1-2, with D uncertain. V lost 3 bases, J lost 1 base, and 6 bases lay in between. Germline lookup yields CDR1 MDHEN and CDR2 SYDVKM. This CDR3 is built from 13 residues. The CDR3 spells CASSFGNNYGYTF. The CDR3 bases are TGTGCCAGCAGTTTTGGCAATAACTATGGCTACACCTTC.

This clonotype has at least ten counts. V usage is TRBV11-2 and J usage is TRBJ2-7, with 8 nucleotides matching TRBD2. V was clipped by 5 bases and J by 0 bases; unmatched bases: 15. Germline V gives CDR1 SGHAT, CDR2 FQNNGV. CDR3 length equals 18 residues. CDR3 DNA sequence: TGTGCCAGCAGCCGGGGGGGTGGCAGAGCGGGGTCCTCCTACGAGCAGTACTTC. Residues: CASSRGGGRAGSSYEQYF.

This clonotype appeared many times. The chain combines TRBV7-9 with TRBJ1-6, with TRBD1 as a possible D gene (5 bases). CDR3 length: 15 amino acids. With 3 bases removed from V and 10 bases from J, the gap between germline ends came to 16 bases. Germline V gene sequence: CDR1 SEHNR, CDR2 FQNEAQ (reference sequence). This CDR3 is CASSLDKYSRSPLHF. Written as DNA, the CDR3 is TGTGCCAGCAGCTTGGACAAGTATTCCCGGTCACCCCTCCACTTT.

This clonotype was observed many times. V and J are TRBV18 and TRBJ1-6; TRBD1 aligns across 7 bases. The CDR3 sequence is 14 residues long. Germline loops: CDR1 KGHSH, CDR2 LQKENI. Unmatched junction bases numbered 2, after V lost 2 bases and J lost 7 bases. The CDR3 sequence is CASSPGTENSPLHF. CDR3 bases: TGTGCCAGCTCACCAGGGACAGAGAATTCACCCCTCCACTTT. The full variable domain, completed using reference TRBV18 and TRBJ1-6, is NAGVMQNPRHLVRRRGQEARLRCSPMKGHSHVYWYRQLPEEGLKFMVYLQKENIIDESGMPKERFSAEFPKEGPSILRIQQVVRGDSAAYFCASSPGTENSPLHFGNGTRLTVT.

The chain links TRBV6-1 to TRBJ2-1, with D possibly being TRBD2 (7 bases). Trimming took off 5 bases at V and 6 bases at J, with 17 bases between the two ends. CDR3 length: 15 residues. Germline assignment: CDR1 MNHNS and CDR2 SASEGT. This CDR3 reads CASSPRGGKRNEQFF. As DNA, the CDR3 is TGTGCCAGCAGTCCAAGGGGGGGGAAACGCAATGAGCAGTTCTTC.

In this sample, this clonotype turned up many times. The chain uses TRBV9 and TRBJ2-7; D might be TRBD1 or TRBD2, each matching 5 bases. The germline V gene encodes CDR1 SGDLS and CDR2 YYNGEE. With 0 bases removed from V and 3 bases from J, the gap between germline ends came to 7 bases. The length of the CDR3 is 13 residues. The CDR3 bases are TGTGCCAGCAGCGTAGGGGACGTCTACGAGCAGTACTTC. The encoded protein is CASSVGDVYEQYF.

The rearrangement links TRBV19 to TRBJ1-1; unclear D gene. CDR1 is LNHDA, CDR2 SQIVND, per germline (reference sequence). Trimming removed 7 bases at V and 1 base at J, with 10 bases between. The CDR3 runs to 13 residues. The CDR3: CASKLGRNTEAFF. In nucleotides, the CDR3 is TGTGCCAGTAAGCTAGGGAGGAACACTGAAGCTTTCTTT.

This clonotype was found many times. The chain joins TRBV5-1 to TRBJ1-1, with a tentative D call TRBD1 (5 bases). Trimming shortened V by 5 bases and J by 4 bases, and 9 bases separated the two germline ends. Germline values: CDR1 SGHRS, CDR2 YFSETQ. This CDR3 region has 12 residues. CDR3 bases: TGCGCCAGCAGACCCGACAGCACTGAAGCTTTCTTT. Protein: CASRPDSTEAFF.

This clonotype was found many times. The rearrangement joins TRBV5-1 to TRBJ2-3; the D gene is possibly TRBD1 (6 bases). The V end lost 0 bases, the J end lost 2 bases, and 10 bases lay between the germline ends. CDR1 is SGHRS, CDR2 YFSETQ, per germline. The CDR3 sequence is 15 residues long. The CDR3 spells CASSLGQANTDTQYF. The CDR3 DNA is TGCGCCAGCAGCTTGGGACAGGCGAACACAGATACGCAGTATTTT. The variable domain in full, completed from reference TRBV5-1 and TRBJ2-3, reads KAGVTQTPRYLIKTRGQQVTLSCSPISGHRSVSWYQQTPGQGLQFLFEYFSETQRNKGNFPGRFSGRQFSNSRSEMNVSTLELGDSALYLCASSLGQANTDTQYFGPGTRLTVL.

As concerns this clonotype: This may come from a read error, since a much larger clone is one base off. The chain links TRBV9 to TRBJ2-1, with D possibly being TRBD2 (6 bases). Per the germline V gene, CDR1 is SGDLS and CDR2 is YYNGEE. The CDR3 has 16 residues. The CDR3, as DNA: TGTGCCAGCAGCGAAACGGGAGTAATTAACTACACTGAGCAGTTCTTC. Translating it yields CASSETGVINYTEQFF.

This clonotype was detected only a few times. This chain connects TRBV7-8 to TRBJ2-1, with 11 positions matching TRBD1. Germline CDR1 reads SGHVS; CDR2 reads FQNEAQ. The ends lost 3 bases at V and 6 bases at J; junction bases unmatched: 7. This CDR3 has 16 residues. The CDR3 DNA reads TGTGCCAGCAGCTTCCAACCGGGACAGGGGGGCAATGAGCAGTTCTTC. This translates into CASSFQPGQGGNEQFF.

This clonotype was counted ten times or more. This CDR3 reads CSAETSGRGDIQYF. The CDR3 DNA sequence: TGCAGTGCGGAGACTAGCGGGAGAGGGGACATTCAGTACTTC. V is TRBV20-1 and J is TRBJ2-4; 12 nucleotides align to TRBD2. Looked up from germline, CDR1 is DFQATT and CDR2 is SNEGSKA (reference sequence). V gave up 6 bases and J gave up 8 bases; unmatched junction bases: 8. The CDR3 extends over 14 amino acids.

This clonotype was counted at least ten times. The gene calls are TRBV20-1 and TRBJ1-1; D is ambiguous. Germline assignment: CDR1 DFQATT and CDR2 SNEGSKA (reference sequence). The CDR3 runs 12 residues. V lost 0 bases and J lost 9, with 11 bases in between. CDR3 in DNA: TGCAGTGCTAGAGATTTTGCAGGCCAAGCTTTCTTT. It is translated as CSARDFAGQAFF.